The 13 T cell receptor beta chains listed next were all sequenced from one sample in a study of T-cell reconstitution after alpha-beta-depleted transplantation in children. During its preparation, the TCRbeta library received unique molecular identifiers. Using its own MiXCR run on the PCR reads, TCRdb lists one record per CDR3 protein. The sample lists roughly 500,000 distinct CDR3 sequences; under 12% were seen once. This specimen consisted of PBMCs, obtained before TCRalphabeta/CD19-depleted stem cell transplant. These receptors were taken from a child aged 2-15 years with inherited bone marrow failure, due to receive a stem cell transplant.

The rearrangement uses TRBV24-1 and TRBJ2-2, with unresolved D. Germline CDR1 and CDR2: KGHDR and SFDVKD. The CDR3 runs 16 residues. Trimming removed 0 bases at V and 4 bases at J, with 11 bases between. CDR3 region: CATSDLDGLFTGELFF. The CDR3 DNA reads TGTGCCACCAGTGATTTGGACGGGTTATTCACCGGGGAGCTGTTTTTT.

The chain is built from TRBV6-5 and TRBJ1-2; 7 bases are a match to TRBD1. This CDR3 comprises 14 residues. Germline V gene data show CDR1 as MNHEY and CDR2 as SVGAGI. The trim removed 3 bases at V and 3 bases at J, leaving 4 bases unmatched. The CDR3 coding sequence is TGTGCCAGCAGTTATGACAGGGACTACTATGGCTACACCTTC. It is translated as CASSYDRDYYGYTF.

This clonotype was counted many times. V gene TRBV2 combines with J gene TRBJ1-3; weak D call: TRBD1 (6 bases). V was trimmed by 3 bases and J by 3 bases, leaving 9 bases between them. Germline loops: CDR1 SNHLY, CDR2 FYNNEI. This CDR3 has 14 amino acids. The CDR3 loop is CASSDRGSGNTIYF. For the CDR3, the DNA is TGTGCCAGCAGTGACAGGGGAAGTGGAAACACCATATATTTT.

This clonotype was counted between two and nine times. The gene calls are TRBV7-9 and TRBJ2-7; 8 bases map to TRBD1. The CDR3 consists of 15 residues. The germline gives CDR1 SEHNR, CDR2 FQNEAQ (reference sequence). Losses at the gene ends were 4 bases for V and 1 base for J; bases not matched to a gene: 6. The CDR3 sequence is CASSSDGTGSYEQYF. CDR3 nucleotides: TGTGCCAGCAGCTCTGATGGGACAGGTTCCTACGAGCAGTACTTC. The full variable domain, completed using reference TRBV7-9 and TRBJ2-7, is DTGVSQNPRHKITKRGQNVTFRCDPISEHNRLYWYRQTLGQGPEFLTYFQNEAQLEKSRLLSDRFSAERPKGSFSTLEIQRTEQGDSAMYLCASSSDGTGSYEQYFGPGTRLTVT.

The V and J genes are TRBV27 and TRBJ1-4, with TRBD1 as a possible D gene (5 bases). This CDR3 is built from 14 residues. Germline V gene data show CDR1 as MNHEY and CDR2 as SMNVEV (reference sequence). Trimming removed 2 bases from V and 8 bases from J, with 12 bases in between. CDR3 nucleotides: TGTGCCAGCAGTTTAGCGCAGGGTGAAGAAAAACTGTTTTTT. Translated, it gives CASSLAQGEEKLFF.

This clonotype has at least ten counts. This chain connects TRBV7-2 to TRBJ2-7, with TRBD2 identical over 8 bases. Trimming removed 3 bases from V and 2 bases from J; junction bases left unmatched: 6. The CDR3 has 15 residues. Germline assignment: CDR1 SGHTA and CDR2 FQGNSA. The CDR3 DNA is TGTGCCAGCAGCTTTGAATCGGGAGGGCCCTACGAGCAGTACTTC. As protein: CASSFESGGPYEQYF.

This clonotype has ten or more counts. CDR3 residues: CSASGRHEQFF. As DNA, the CDR3 is TGCAGTGCTAGTGGGCGTCATGAGCAGTTCTTC. The rearrangement uses TRBV20-1 and TRBJ2-1; D uncertain. V was trimmed by 3 bases and J by 8 bases, leaving 8 bases between them. From germline, CDR1 is DFQATT and CDR2 SNEGSKA (reference sequence). This CDR3 region has 11 residues.

This clonotype turned up a few times. The chain uses TRBV12-3 or TRBV12-4 and TRBJ2-5, with 8 nucleotides matching TRBD2. This CDR3 is built from 16 residues. Unmatched junction bases numbered 15, after V lost 7 bases and J lost 5 bases. The CDR3 nucleotides are TGTGCCAGCATTGTATCAAGCGGGAGTCGTCGTGAGACCCAGTACTTC. Its protein product is CASIVSSGSRRETQYF.

V gene TRBV12-3 or TRBV12-4 combines with J gene TRBJ2-4; D is undetermined. V shed 7 bases and J shed 11 bases, with 12 bases lying between them. This CDR3 is built from 11 residues. CDR3 DNA sequence: TGTGCCAGCACCCCCGGTCTCGTTCAGTACTTC. The encoded protein is CASTPGLVQYF.

The J gene is TRBJ2-7, the V gene TRBV20-1; D is undetermined. Germline CDR1 and CDR2: DFQATT and SNEGSKA (reference sequence). This CDR3 has 14 amino acids. The V gene lost 5 bases and the J gene lost 0 bases, with 14 bases spanning the gap. CDR3 protein: CSASLAGSSYEQYF. CDR3 in DNA: TGCAGTGCTTCTTTAGCAGGAAGCTCCTACGAGCAGTACTTC.

This clonotype was found many times. This rearrangement joins TRBV20-1 to TRBJ2-7, with D possibly matching TRBD2 (6 bases). This CDR3 spans 15 amino acids. With 5 bases removed from V and 4 bases from J, the gap between germline ends came to 21 bases. Germline V gene sequence: CDR1 DFQATT, CDR2 SNEGSKA (reference sequence). For the CDR3, the DNA is TGCAGTGCTTTCCCCCCCGGGCAGGGAGGATACGAGCAGTACTTC. It codes for CSAFPPGQGGYEQYF.

At least ten counts were recorded for this clonotype. The genes are TRBV3-1 and TRBJ1-4; no definite D call. This CDR3 is built from 14 residues. V was shortened by 1 base and J by 8 bases, with 11 bases between the two germline ends. CDR1 and CDR2 from the germline V gene are LGHDT and YNNKEL (reference sequence). CDR3 DNA: TGTGCCAGCAGCCAAGCCCCCAGGAACGAAAAACTGTTTTTT. Amino acids: CASSQAPRNEKLFF.

This clonotype was recorded at least ten times. The chain couples TRBV6-6 to TRBJ2-2; D is unclear. CDR3 length equals 13 residues. The germline CDR1 and CDR2 sequences are MNHNY and SVGAGI (reference sequence). V shed 2 bases and J shed 5 bases, with 6 bases lying between them. The CDR3 DNA sequence: TGTGCCAGCAGTTACGGGCCAACCGGGGAGCTGTTTTTT. Translation gives CASSYGPTGELFF.